The 22 T cell receptor beta chains reported below all come from one sample, sequenced in a study of cytotoxic CD8 clonotypes in ibrutinib-treated CLL. Data came from immunoSEQ multiplex PCR; TCRdb stores just in-frame clones and leaves some out. The profile shows some 7,800 clones, roughly 80% of them singletons. Sequences were derived from PBMCs, sampled before ibrutinib treatment. Receptors were obtained from a human donor with chronic lymphocytic leukemia.

This chain joins TRBV11-3 and TRBJ2-1, with 8 nucleotides matching TRBD1. With 3 bases clipped from V and 4 bases from J, the junction kept 5 bases outside the gene matches. Germline V lookup: CDR1 SGHNT, CDR2 YENEEA. CDR3 length: 15 residues. CDR3: CASSFLGQDYNEQFF. CDR3 nucleotides: TGTGCCAGCAGCTTTTTGGGACAGGATTACAATGAGCAGTTCTTC.

CDR3 amino acids: CASSRDRGTAGEQFF. CDR3 nucleotide sequence: TGCGCCAGCAGCCGGGACAGGGGTACGGCAGGTGAGCAGTTCTTC. V and J are TRBV4-3 and TRBJ2-1; 10 bases map to TRBD1. Germline CDR1 and CDR2: LGHNA and YSLEER. Trimming removed 4 bases from V and 9 bases from J; junction bases left unmatched: 9. CDR3 length: 15 amino acids.

V and J are TRBV18 and TRBJ2-5; no definite D call. The CDR3 length is 13 residues. Deletions cut 6 bases from V and 5 bases from J, with 13 bases between. Germline V gene sequence: CDR1 KGHSH, CDR2 LQKENI. The CDR3, as DNA: TGTGCCAGCTCCTCCCCCACGAAGGAGACCCAGTACTTC. Protein product: CASSSPTKETQYF. Combining the CDR3 with reference TRBV18 and TRBJ2-5 gives the whole variable domain NAGVMQNPRHLVRRRGQEARLRCSPMKGHSHVYWYRQLPEEGLKFMVYLQKENIIDESGMPKERFSAEFPKEGPSILRIQQVVRGDSAAYFCASSSPTKETQYFGPGTRLLVL.

The gene calls are TRBV4-3 and TRBJ2-1; TRBD2 matches 9 bases. With 1 base clipped from V and 6 bases from J, the junction kept 4 bases outside the gene matches. In germline, CDR1 is LGHNA, CDR2 YSLEER. This CDR3 spans 15 amino acids. DNA for the CDR3: TGCGCCAGCAGCCAAGGACTAGCGGCGAGCAATGAGCAGTTCTTC. Protein product: CASSQGLAASNEQFF.

The chain links TRBV7-9 to TRBJ2-2; unclear D gene. The germline gives CDR1 SEHNR, CDR2 FQNEAQ (reference sequence). The CDR3 is 13 amino acids. The germline V and J ends were trimmed by 5 bases and 6 bases, with 10 bases remaining between them. The CDR3 loop reads CASSLRQAGELFF. The CDR3 bases are TGTGCCAGCAGCCTCCGTCAAGCCGGGGAGCTGTTTTTT.

This rearrangement joins TRBV7-3 to TRBJ2-5; D gene unclear. From germline, CDR1 is SGHTA and CDR2 FQGTGA. The CDR3 runs to 13 residues. The V and J ends lost 2 bases and 3 bases respectively, with 7 bases between them. CDR3 residues: CASSLWQEETQYF. As DNA, the CDR3 is TGTGCCAGCAGCTTATGGCAGGAAGAGACCCAGTACTTC.

V is TRBV9 and J is TRBJ1-5; TRBD1 matches 7 bases. The CDR3 loop spans 15 amino acids. J lost 5 bases, V lost 3 bases, and 8 bases had no gene match. CDR1 and CDR2 (germline): SGDLS, YYNGEE. CDR3 nucleotide sequence: TGTGCCAGCAGCGGACAGGGTCGGTTCGATCAGCCCCAGCATTTT. Translated: CASSGQGRFDQPQHF.

The sample holds a few counts of this clone. The V call is TRBV18, the J call TRBJ1-2, with 8 bases matching TRBD1. This CDR3 comprises 16 residues. Germline V CDR1 and CDR2: KGHSH, LQKENI. J gave up 5 bases and V 1 base, and 9 bases lay outside the gene matches. The chain's CDR3 is CASSPRTGGYGYGYTF. The CDR3, as DNA: TGTGCCAGCTCACCACGAACAGGGGGATATGGGTATGGCTACACCTTC.

V usage is TRBV10-3 and J usage is TRBJ1-1; D call uncertain. CDR1 and CDR2 from the germline V gene are ENHRY and SYGVKD. V lost 4 bases and J 0 bases, leaving 12 bases between the germline ends. The CDR3 extends over 15 amino acids. The CDR3 protein is CAISAGLLMNTEAFF. The CDR3 nucleotides are TGTGCCATCAGTGCAGGACTGTTGATGAACACTGAAGCTTTCTTT.

Only a few counts were recorded for this clone. This chain uses TRBV5-4 with TRBJ1-2, with D tentatively TRBD1 (5 bases). Germline V lookup: CDR1 SGHNT, CDR2 YYREEE (reference sequence). V was shortened by 4 bases and J by 3 bases, with 16 bases between the two germline ends. This CDR3 is built from 15 residues. The CDR3 DNA reads as TGTGCCAGCAGCCCCGTCGGGGTCAGGGACTATGGCTACACCTTC. Protein product: CASSPVGVRDYGYTF.

This chain connects TRBV9 to TRBJ1-1, with D uncertain. Per germline, CDR1 SGDLS and CDR2 YYNGEE. V lost 5 bases and J 2 bases, leaving 10 bases between the germline ends. There are 13 residues in the CDR3. This CDR3 is CASRFVANTEAFF. As DNA, the CDR3 is TGTGCCAGCAGGTTCGTGGCCAACACTGAAGCTTTCTTT.

The chain has TRBV4-1 and TRBJ1-5; tentative D call: TRBD1 (6 bases). Trimming took off 4 bases at V and 4 bases at J, with 11 bases between the two ends. This CDR3 comprises 14 residues. Germline CDR1 and CDR2: MGHRA and YSYEKL. CDR3: CASSLLQGNQPQHF. CDR3 bases: TGCGCCAGCAGCCTCCTACAGGGTAATCAGCCCCAGCATTTT.

The gene calls are TRBV29-1 and TRBJ1-1; possibly TRBD1 for D (6 bases). The V end lost 7 bases, the J end lost 0 bases, and 12 bases lay between the germline ends. Per germline, CDR1 SQVTM and CDR2 ANQGSEA. The CDR3 sequence is 13 residues long. The CDR3 loop is CSGRGQMNTEAFF. The CDR3 bases are TGCAGCGGGCGAGGACAGATGAACACTGAAGCTTTCTTT.

This clone was seen a few times. The CDR3 DNA reads TGTGCCAGCAGCAATAGACAGGGAGGTAACTACGAGCAGTACTTC. This codes for CASSNRQGGNYEQYF. The chain couples TRBV21-1 to TRBJ2-7; the table's D gene call, TRBD1, was not cross checked with the DNA. TRBV21-1 is an annotated pseudogene. The CDR3 is 15 residues long.

V and J are TRBV7-9 and TRBJ2-5, with D tentatively TRBD1 (6 bases). Germline V gene lookup returns CDR1 SEHNR and CDR2 FQNEAQ (reference sequence). The V and J ends lost 4 bases and 5 bases respectively, with 14 bases between them. The CDR3 sequence is 14 residues long. CDR3 DNA sequence: TGTGCCAGCAGCTCAATACAGGGACCCGAGACCCAGTACTTC. The encoded protein is CASSSIQGPETQYF.

V gene TRBV6-1 combines with J gene TRBJ1-1; the match to TRBD1 covers 8 bases. V gave up 4 bases and J gave up 1 base; unmatched junction bases: 5. The CDR3 loop spans 15 amino acids. Germline lookup yields CDR1 MNHNS and CDR2 SASEGT. The CDR3 sequence: CASSGQGMGNTEAFF. DNA of the CDR3: TGTGCCAGCAGTGGACAGGGGATGGGGAACACTGAAGCTTTCTTT.

The J gene is TRBJ1-5, the V gene TRBV4-3; D unresolved. This CDR3 is built from 16 residues. Germline V gene sequence: CDR1 LGHNA, CDR2 YSLEER. Trimming removed 4 bases from V and 4 bases from J, with 17 bases in between. The CDR3 region has the DNA TGCGCCAGCAGCCCATCCCGTGGGAGGGATAATCAGCCCCAGCATTTT. Amino acid sequence: CASSPSRGRDNQPQHF.

This rearrangement joins TRBV28 to TRBJ2-7; 7 bases match TRBD2. This CDR3 comprises 16 residues. Germline loops: CDR1 MDHEN, CDR2 SYDVKM. With V trimmed by 6 bases and J by 2 bases, 13 bases remained unmatched. The CDR3 DNA reads as TGTGCCAGCAGCCCCCTTACTAGCGTTGTCACCTACGAGCAGTACTTC. It yields the protein CASSPLTSVVTYEQYF.

J is TRBJ2-7 and V is TRBV27, with D possibly called TRBD1 or TRBD2 (5 bases each). The germline V and J ends were trimmed by 6 bases and 5 bases, with 20 bases remaining between them. There are 15 residues in the CDR3. Germline loops: CDR1 MNHEY, CDR2 SMNVEV (reference sequence). DNA for the CDR3: TGTGCCAGCAGCTGGGACCGAACATCCCCTCACGAGCAGTACTTC. Amino acids: CASSWDRTSPHEQYF.

The V and J genes are TRBV7-3 and TRBJ1-1; D not certain. CDR1 is SGHTA and CDR2 is FQGTGA in the germline V gene. V lost 6 bases, J lost 1 base, and 9 bases lay in between. CDR3 size: 13 residues. The CDR3 DNA reads as TGTGCCAGCAGGATTGGGCCGAACACTGAAGCTTTCTTT. Encoded protein: CASRIGPNTEAFF.

V and J are TRBV28 and TRBJ1-2; D gene unclear. The CDR3 covers 13 residues. Trimming shortened V by 3 bases and J by 5 bases, and 10 bases separated the two germline ends. Germline V gene sequence: CDR1 MDHEN, CDR2 SYDVKM. CDR3 nucleotides: TGTGCCAGCAGTTTCTCCGGCAATTATGGCTACACCTTC. Translating gives CASSFSGNYGYTF.

The CDR3 loop is CASKTDGNYGYTF. Here the CDR3 DNA reads TGTGCCAGCAAAACGGACGGAAACTATGGCTACACCTTC. V is TRBV2 and J is TRBJ1-2; D remains unclear. With 7 bases removed from V and 2 bases from J, the gap between germline ends came to 11 bases. CDR1 and CDR2 from the germline V gene are SNHLY and FYNNEI. The length of the CDR3 is 13 residues.